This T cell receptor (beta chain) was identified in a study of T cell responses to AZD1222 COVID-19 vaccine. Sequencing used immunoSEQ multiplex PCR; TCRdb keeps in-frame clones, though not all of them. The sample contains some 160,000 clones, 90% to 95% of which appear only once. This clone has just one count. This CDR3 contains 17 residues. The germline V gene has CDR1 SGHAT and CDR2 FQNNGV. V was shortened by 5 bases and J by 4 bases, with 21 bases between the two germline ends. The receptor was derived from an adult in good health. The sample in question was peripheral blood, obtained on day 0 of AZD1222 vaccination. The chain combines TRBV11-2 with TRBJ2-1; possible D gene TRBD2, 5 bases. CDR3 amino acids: CASSPLSAGWQYNEQFF. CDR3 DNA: TGTGCCAGCAGCCCTCTTAGCGCTGGTTGGCAGTACAATGAGCAGTTCTTC.